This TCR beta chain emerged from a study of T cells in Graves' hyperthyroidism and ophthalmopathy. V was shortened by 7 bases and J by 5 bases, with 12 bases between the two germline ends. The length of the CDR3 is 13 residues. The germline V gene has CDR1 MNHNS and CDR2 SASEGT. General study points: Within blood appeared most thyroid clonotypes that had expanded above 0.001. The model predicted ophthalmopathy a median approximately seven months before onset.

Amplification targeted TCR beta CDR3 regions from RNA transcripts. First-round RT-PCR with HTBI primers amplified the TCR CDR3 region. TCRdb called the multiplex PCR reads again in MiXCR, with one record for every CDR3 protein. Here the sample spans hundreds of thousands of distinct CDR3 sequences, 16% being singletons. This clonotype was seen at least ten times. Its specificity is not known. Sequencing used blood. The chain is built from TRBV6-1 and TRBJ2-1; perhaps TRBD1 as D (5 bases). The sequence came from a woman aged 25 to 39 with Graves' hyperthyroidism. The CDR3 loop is CASIRGDNNEQFF. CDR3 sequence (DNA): TGTGCCAGCATAAGGGGCGACAACAATGAGCAGTTCTTC.